This T cell receptor (beta chain) was documented in a study of shared clonotypes between healthy human individuals. Germline values: CDR1 MDHEN, CDR2 SYDVKM. V lost 5 bases, J lost 2 bases, and 12 bases lay in between. The CDR3 loop spans 14 amino acids. Produced via immunoSEQ multiplex PCR; TCRdb's table is partial and in-frame only. The sample consists of some 480,000 clones, about 80% of them appearing once. The J gene is TRBJ2-5, the V gene TRBV28, with D perhaps TRBD1 or TRBD2 (5 bases each). The material sequenced was PBMCs. The sequence was obtained from a woman aged 40-49 years in good health. Some clones in this sample may be carry-over from other donors' samples. The CDR3 DNA sequence: TGTGCCAGCAGTCTAATGGGACCGCAAGAGACCCAGTACTTC. Protein product: CASSLMGPQETQYF.